These T cell receptor beta chains were read from a single sample in a study of graft-versus-host responses after intestinal transplantation. Here immunoSEQ multiplex PCR was the method, and the copy in TCRdb shows in-frame clones only, minus some. This sample has under 20,000 clones; over 35% occur once, and the top ten carry approximately 0.84%. The sample consisted of alloreactive CD4+ T cells from a mixed lymphocyte reaction culture, taken before intestinal transplant. The receptors shown here come from a human patient who received an intestinal transplant. Both conserved end residues are part of each CDR3. D genes are given only for firm matches. Not all rows give a size; the values are once, few, many and, for expanded clones, a class.

d_call j_call clone_size v_call cdr3_aa cdr3_nt
. TRBJ1-2 . TRBV18 CASSPGYRQYYGYTF TGTGCCAGCTCACCAGGTTACAGACAGTACTATGGCTACACCTTC
. TRBJ1-2 medium-sized TRBV7-2 CASSSGQLYGYTF TGTGCCAGCAGCTCAGGACAGCTTTATGGCTACACCTTC
. TRBJ2-1 . TRBV27 CASSSGGGRGVGEQFF TGTGCCAGCAGTTCAGGCGGGGGAAGGGGGGTTGGTGAGCAGTTCTTC
. TRBJ1-3 medium-sized TRBV5-1 CASSLVGIDSGNTIYF TGCGCCAGCAGCTTGGTTGGCATCGACTCTGGAAACACCATATATTTT
. TRBJ1-1 few TRBV6-6 CASSYVGRNTEAFF TGTGCCAGCAGTTACGTGGGACGTAACACTGAAGCTTTCTTT
. TRBJ2-5 . TRBV5-1 CASSLGEPQETQYF TGCGCCAGCAGCTTGGGAGAGCCCCAAGAGACCCAGTACTTC
. TRBJ2-7 . TRBV4-1 CASSPSPSYEQYF TGCGCCAGCAGCCCCAGCCCCAGCTACGAGCAGTACTTC
. TRBJ1-2 . TRBV27 CASSLSGVVPSRYGYTF TGTGCCAGCAGTTTATCCGGGGTCGTCCCCTCCCGCTATGGCTACACCTTC
TRBD1 TRBJ2-2 few TRBV7-2 CASSFRDRVTGELFF TGTGCCAGCAGCTTCCGGGACAGGGTAACCGGGGAGCTGTTTTTT
TRBD1 TRBJ2-1 . TRBV27 CASSLMGQGLLF TGTGCCAGCAGTTTAATGGGACAGGGTCTACTCTTC
. TRBJ1-5 . TRBV10-3 CASSEALRGNQPQHF TGTGCCAGCAGTGAAGCGCTTCGCGGGAATCAGCCCCAGCATTTT
. TRBJ1-3 . TRBV20-1 CSAMGNTIYF TGCAGTGCTATGGGGAATACCATATATTTT
TRBD2 TRBJ2-7 few TRBV2 CASSRLAGALRAYEQYF TGTGCCAGCAGCCGACTAGCGGGGGCACTACGGGCCTACGAGCAGTACTTC
. TRBJ1-6 . TRBV6-1 CASSVIRGGVWSPLHF TGTGCCAGCAGTGTAATCAGGGGAGGGGTATGGTCACCCCTCCACTTT
. TRBJ1-1 . TRBV5-8 CVSPILPNTEAFF TGTGTCAGCCCTATTTTGCCGAACACTGAAGCTTTCTTT
TRBD2 TRBJ2-7 few TRBV27 CASSPRLATSSYEQYF TGTGCCAGCAGTCCCAGACTAGCGACAAGCTCCTACGAGCAGTACTTC
. TRBJ1-1 few TRBV6-5 CASSLPRNTEAFF TGTGCCAGCAGCCTACCAAGGAACACTGAAGCTTTCTTT
. TRBJ2-1 . TRBV7-3 CASSLGAEQFF TGTGCCAGCAGCTTAGGGGCTGAGCAGTTCTTC
TRBD1 TRBJ1-2 few TRBV2 CASRGQGPLYGYTF TGTGCCAGCAGGGGACAGGGGCCCTTGTATGGCTACACCTTC
. TRBJ1-1 . TRBV2 CASRTSRGSEAFF TGTGCCAGCAGGACCTCAAGGGGCTCTGAAGCTTTCTTT
. TRBJ2-6 . TRBV9 CASKGSGANVLTF TGTGCCAGCAAAGGCTCTGGGGCCAACGTCCTGACTTTC
. TRBJ2-5 . TRBV12-2 CASRPRDTGVNQETQYF TGTGCAAGTCGCCCTAGAGACACAGGGGTTAACCAAGAGACCCAGTACTTC
. TRBJ1-2 few TRBV5-6 CASSWDSLYVNYGYTF TGTGCCAGCAGCTGGGACTCCCTTTACGTTAACTATGGCTACACCTTC
. TRBJ2-3 . TRBV11-2 CASSLIRTSTDTQYF TGTGCCAGCAGCTTAATCAGGACTAGCACAGATACGCAGTATTTT
. TRBJ1-2 few TRBV30 CAWSVLYRDADYGYTF TGTGCCTGGAGTGTTCTCTACCGGGATGCTGACTATGGCTACACCTTC
. TRBJ1-5 . TRBV19 CASSMLGTALSF TGTGCCAGTAGTATGTTGGGGACGGCCCTTTCATTT
. TRBJ1-6 few TRBV7-8 CASSPARGSFESPLHF TGTGCCAGCAGCCCGGCGAGGGGTAGTTTCGAATCACCCCTCCACTTT
TRBD2 TRBJ2-3 . TRBV30 CAWSGVAGFADTQYF TGTGCCTGGAGTGGGGTAGCGGGGTTCGCAGATACGCAGTATTTT
TRBD1 TRBJ1-4 few TRBV5-6 CASSTTDRDRDEKLFF TGTGCCAGCAGCACCACAGACCGGGACAGGGATGAAAAACTGTTTTTT
TRBD1 TRBJ2-7 . TRBV7-3 CASSRTGRREQYF TGTGCCAGCAGCAGGACAGGGAGGAGAGAGCAGTACTTC
TRBD1 TRBJ2-7 . TRBV5-4 CASSLAGTGFIYEQYF TGTGCCAGCAGCTTGGCCGGGACAGGTTTTATCTACGAGCAGTACTTC
. TRBJ1-1 few TRBV5-4 CASSLQGPVTEAFF TGTGCCAGCAGCTTACAGGGTCCGGTTACTGAAGCTTTCTTT
. TRBJ1-2 . TRBV7-2 CASSPRTENYGYTF TGTGCCAGCAGCCCCAGGACAGAAAATTATGGCTACACCTTC
. TRBJ2-7 . TRBV11-2 CASSLVARPYEQYF TGTGCCAGCAGCTTAGTGGCCAGGCCCTACGAGCAGTACTTC
. TRBJ1-4 . TRBV10-3 CAISHVSGRVSEKLFF TGTGCCATCAGCCACGTATCAGGGAGGGTATCTGAAAAACTGTTTTTT
. TRBJ2-3 . TRBV11-1 CASSPGRGATGDTQYF TGTGCCAGCAGCCCCGGTCGTGGGGCAACGGGAGATACGCAGTATTTT
. TRBJ2-5 . TRBV29-1 CSVDRGGETQYF TGCAGCGTTGACAGGGGAGGCGAGACCCAGTACTTC